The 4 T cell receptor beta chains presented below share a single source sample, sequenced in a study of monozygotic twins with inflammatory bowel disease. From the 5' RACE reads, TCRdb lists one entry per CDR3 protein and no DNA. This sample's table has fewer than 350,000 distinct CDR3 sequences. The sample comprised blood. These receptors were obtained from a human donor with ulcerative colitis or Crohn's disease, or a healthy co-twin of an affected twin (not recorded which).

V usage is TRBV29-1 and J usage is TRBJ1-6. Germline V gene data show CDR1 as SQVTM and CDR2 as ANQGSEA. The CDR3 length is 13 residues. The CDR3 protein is CSVDMGNGSPLHF.

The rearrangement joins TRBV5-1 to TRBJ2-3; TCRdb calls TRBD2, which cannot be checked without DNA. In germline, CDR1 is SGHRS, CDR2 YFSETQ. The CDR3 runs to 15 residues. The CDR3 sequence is CASSLLAGASDTQYF. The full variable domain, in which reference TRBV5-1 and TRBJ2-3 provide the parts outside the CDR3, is KAGVTQTPRYLIKTRGQQVTLSCSPISGHRSVSWYQQTPGQGLQFLFEYFSETQRNKGNFPGRFSGRQFSNSRSEMNVSTLELGDSALYLCASSLLAGASDTQYFGPGTRLTVL.

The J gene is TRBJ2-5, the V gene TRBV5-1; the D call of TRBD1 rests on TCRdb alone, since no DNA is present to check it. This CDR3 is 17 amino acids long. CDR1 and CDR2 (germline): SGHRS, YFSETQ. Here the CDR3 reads CASSPEWDRGRGETQYF.

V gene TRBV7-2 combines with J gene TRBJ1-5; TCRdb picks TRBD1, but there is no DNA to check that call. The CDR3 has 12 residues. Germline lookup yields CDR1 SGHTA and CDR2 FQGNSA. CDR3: CASSLGGGLYHF.